This T cell receptor beta chain is drawn from a study of T cells in Graves' hyperthyroidism and ophthalmopathy. Findings and caveats of the study: Ophthalmopathy stood apart from stable hyperthyroidism in a 13 V-J model. Model-based prediction identified ophthalmopathy a median about 6.8 months prior to its onset.

The source material, RNA transcripts, was used to amplify TCR beta CDR3 regions. A set of HTBI primers served as the primers for a first-round RT-PCR of the TCR CDR3. TCRdb reprocessed the multiplex PCR reads via MiXCR and lists one record per CDR3 protein. The sample carries 650,000 to 800,000 distinct CDR3 sequences, about 45% recorded once. Germline V gene lookup returns CDR1 WSHSY and CDR2 SAAADI. The CDR3 runs 15 residues. As concerns this clonotype: The antigen is undetermined. One junction end does not reproduce the germline sequence, and a read error may be involved.

Uncontrolled infections, other autoimmune diseases, pregnancy or lactation led to exclusion of patients. The diagnostic basis comprised clinical symptoms, serum thyroxine and TRAb, thyroid ultrasound and orbital computed tomography. The origin of this receptor is an adult man with Graves' disease, either hyperthyroidism or ophthalmopathy (not recorded which). The sample taken for sequencing was peripheral blood or thyroid tissue (not recorded which). This chain connects TRBV10-2 to TRBJ1-2, with 11 bases identical to TRBD1. The chain's CDR3 is CASREWDRGDYGYTF. Here the CDR3 DNA reads TGTGCCAGCAGAGAGTGGGACAGGGGGGACTATGGCTACACCTTC.